What follows describes a single T cell receptor (beta chain). The data were taken from a study of T cell responses to AZD1222 COVID-19 vaccine. Unmatched junction bases numbered 8, after V lost 6 bases and J lost 2 bases. Per the germline V gene, CDR1 is KGHSH and CDR2 is LQKENI. This CDR3 is 16 amino acids long. Only in-frame clones appear in the TCRdb table, and some are missing; sequencing was by immunoSEQ multiplex PCR. The table includes 60,000 to 85,000 clones, 88% detected once. This clonotype was obtained from an adult who received the MenACWY meningococcal vaccine as a control. This specimen was peripheral blood, taken 28 days after the second dose of the MenACWY control vaccine. The chain couples TRBV18 to TRBJ1-5; 9 bases align to TRBD1. CDR3 nucleotides: TGTGCCAGCTCGCCCACAGGGGGCAGTGGCAATCAGCCCCAGCATTTT. Amino acid sequence: CASSPTGGSGNQPQHF.